There are a few counts of the clone carrying this T cell receptor beta chain. Its specificity is not known. This specimen comes from a study of T-cell memory formation after mild COVID-19. Study information: Across donors, TCR clusters were largely donor specific.

Sample barcodes and UMIs were carried by the TCR alpha and TCR beta cDNA libraries that 5'RACE generated with constant-segment primers. TCRdb re-called the 5' RACE reads with MiXCR, one entry per CDR3 protein. The repertoire has about 82,000 distinct CDR3 sequences, around 16% of them found once; the top ten carry around two fifths. Germline lookup yields CDR1 LGHNA and CDR2 YSLEER. This CDR3 comprises 15 residues. Trimming removed 0 bases from V and 1 base from J, with 7 bases in between. Study-level points and caveats: Researchers found some responding clones in pre-infection memory, a sign that cross-reactive memory joined.

The specimen sequenced was PBMCs or a T cell subset sorted from them (not recorded which). This TCR derives from a man between 18 and 35 years old who had mild COVID-19 (a few samples of this study predate the infection). Cell type and time point are not known. V is TRBV4-3 and J is TRBJ1-5; D is unresolved. The CDR3 DNA reads TGCGCCAGCAGCCAAGAACACCCGAGCAATCAGCCCCAGCATTTT. Translating gives CASSQEHPSNQPQHF.